One T cell receptor (beta chain) is described in this entry. Its antigen target is currently unknown. Per-nucleotide qualities are absent, and no much larger clonotype sits a single base away. Collaborating institutions collected whole blood in K2EDTA tubes following their own protocols. For TCRbeta analysis, collaborators shipped samples in one of three forms: frozen whole blood, isolated PBMCs, or DNA extracted from either of those sample types. TCRbeta CDR3 regions were amplified from genomic DNA by means of the immunoSEQ Assay, a bias-controlled multiplex PCR. As for how the authors treated the data: The number of nucleated cells in each sample was estimated from the amplification of reference gene primers within the assay. To quantify the absolute abundance of each unique TCRbeta CDR3 rearrangement, sequence reads were collapsed and filtered. For each sample, productive Simpson clonality was calculated by taking the square root of Simpson's diversity index across productive rearrangements. Entries here come from immuneACCESS through TCRdb and include only in-frame sequences with V and J called. Some clones fail to appear in such tables; in the studies checked, an unresolved V gene covers under half of the shortfall, and the cause of the remainder is unknown. For V, J and clone size, that table is used; D and trimming come from the DNA. For this sample there are over 65,000 clones; over 75% appear just once. The leading ten clones occupy less than 9% of the sample.

This sample is part of a study of blood T cell repertoires in COVID-19 (dated by TCRdb to the early 2020s). In terms of the full investigation: Samples from collaborators originated in the United States, Italy and Spain and spanned both the acute and convalescent phases of COVID-19. The material from the prospective study consisted of cDNA or gDNA derived from T cells, B-cell-depleted T cells, or PBMCs. Deeply sampled blood TCRbeta repertoires from subjects exposed to, actively infected with, or recovered from COVID-19 were included in the dataset. The repertoires were released in a freely available public database intended as a resource for research on the immune response to SARS-CoV-2. Samples came from the ongoing ImmuneRACE study (first 160 participants) plus 1,254 subjects from 6 global collaborators. Sample metadata almost always included a de-identified subject ID, COVID-19 status, age in years and sex. HLA class I and class II types, where available, came from metadata supplied by the sample provider rather than from assay-based typing. What the work shows at the level of the full study, not this receptor alone: The quantity of clinical and demographic metadata differed by source and by participant and was supplied without curation.

Sequenced material: peripheral blood. This TCR was sampled from a human donor in a cohort sampled during active COVID-19.

The CDR3 reads CASSFSPREKLFF. The DNA reads TGTGCCAGTTCTTTTTCCCCCCGTGAAAAACTGTTTTTT. The receptor chain draws on TRBV19 and TRBJ1-4; no D gene can be assigned with confidence. The germline V gene (reference sequence) specifies LNHDA as CDR1 and SQIVND as CDR2. The CDR3 holds 13 amino acids from the cysteine to the phenylalanine. The CDR3 DNA has 39 bases and is translated from base 1. V drops 8 bases and J drops 7 bases, leaving 14 bases in between.